These 17 T cell receptor beta chains share one sample of origin, sequenced in a study of PD-1 blockade in classical Hodgkin lymphoma. Brentuximab vedotin exposure varied among the patients, all of whom had relapsed after autologous stem cell transplantation. Thawed PBMCs underwent magnetic negative selection to obtain purified CD8+ T cells. Method: immunoSEQ multiplex PCR; TCRdb's copy keeps in-frame clones and lacks some. This table holds 7,500 to 8,500 clones, just over 85% found once. This specimen consisted of CD8+ T cells from blood, obtained at baseline. The receptor set was obtained from a human donor with classical Hodgkin lymphoma.

J is TRBJ2-7 and V is TRBV9; either TRBD1 or TRBD2 may supply D (5 bases each). The CDR3 consists of 14 residues. V shed 0 bases and J shed 6 bases, with 13 bases lying between them. Germline CDR1 is SGDLS and CDR2 is YYNGEE. CDR3 loop: CASSVGGSSSEQYF. The CDR3 coding sequence is TGTGCCAGCAGCGTAGGGGGGTCCTCCAGCGAGCAGTACTTC.

The rearrangement uses TRBV10-3 and TRBJ1-5, with a weak D call TRBD1 (5 bases). Trimming removed 8 bases from V and 4 bases from J, with 15 bases in between. Germline V CDR1 and CDR2: ENHRY, SYGVKD. The CDR3 has 14 residues. CDR3 DNA: TGTGCCATCGGTAGTTCAGGGCCAAATCAGCCCCAGCATTTT. Amino acid sequence: CAIGSSGPNQPQHF.

The V and J genes are TRBV9 and TRBJ2-2; D may be TRBD2 (6 bases). The germline CDR1 and CDR2 sequences are SGDLS and YYNGEE. The length of the CDR3 is 14 residues. The V gene lost 0 bases and the J gene lost 6 bases, with 9 bases spanning the gap. In DNA form, the CDR3 reads TGTGCCAGCAGCGTAGCGGGAGCACCCGGGGAGCTGTTTTTT. Translation: CASSVAGAPGELFF.

The J gene is TRBJ2-1, the V gene TRBV2; 7 bases line up with TRBD2. The CDR3 length is 16 residues. The V segment lost 5 bases and the J segment 4 bases; nucleotides outside the gene matches: 11. Germline CDR1 reads SNHLY; CDR2 reads FYNNEI. CDR3 in DNA: TGTGCCAGCAGTTCAGGGTGGCGGGAGAGATACAATGAGCAGTTCTTC. Translation: CASSSGWRERYNEQFF.

The chain uses TRBV7-8 and TRBJ2-1; 7 bases match TRBD2. Trimming took 1 base from V and 2 from J; bases not matched to a gene: 2. CDR3 length: 15 residues. The germline V gene encodes CDR1 SGHVS and CDR2 FQNEAQ. Written as DNA, the CDR3 is TGTGCCAGCAGCTTAGAAGCGGGGCCCTACAATGAGCAGTTCTTC. Protein sequence: CASSLEAGPYNEQFF.

The chain links TRBV7-9 to TRBJ2-7; D ambiguous. Germline V gives CDR1 SEHNR, CDR2 FQNEAQ (reference sequence). Trimming took 5 bases from V and 3 from J, leaving 17 bases between them. This CDR3 has 15 amino acids. The CDR3 sequence: CASSPESAVGYEQYF. The CDR3 coding sequence is TGTGCCAGCAGCCCCGAGTCCGCCGTGGGCTACGAGCAGTACTTC.

J is TRBJ2-1 and V is TRBV5-6, with TRBD2 identical over 7 bases. The J segment lost 9 bases and the V segment lost 0 bases, leaving 3 bases of the junction unmatched. CDR3 size: 13 residues. The germline V gene encodes CDR1 SGHDT and CDR2 YYEEEE. The CDR3 sequence is CASSLDPSGEQFF. In DNA form, the CDR3 reads TGTGCCAGCAGCTTGGACCCTAGCGGTGAGCAGTTCTTC.

The chain employs TRBV11-2 and TRBJ1-3; D unclear. The CDR3 runs to 14 residues. Germline CDR1 SGHAT, CDR2 FQNNGV. The V end was cut by 4 bases, the J end by 0 bases, with 7 bases between. CDR3 sequence reads: CASSYWSSGNTIYF. CDR3 DNA: TGTGCCAGCAGCTATTGGAGCTCTGGAAACACCATATATTTT.

V gene TRBV6-5 combines with J gene TRBJ2-3; no clear D. CDR3 size: 16 residues. V lost 2 bases and J lost 1, with 13 bases in between. Germline loops: CDR1 MNHEY, CDR2 SVGAGI. CDR3 coding DNA: TGTGCCAGCAGTTACGGGTCTTCGGTACGCACAGATACGCAGTATTTT. Translated, it gives CASSYGSSVRTDTQYF.

J is TRBJ2-7 and V is TRBV15; 8 nucleotides align to TRBD2. Looked up from germline, CDR1 is LNHNV and CDR2 is YYDKDF (reference sequence). The trim removed 1 base at V and 5 bases at J, leaving 22 bases unmatched. The CDR3 covers 20 residues. CDR3 sequence (DNA): TGTGCCACCAGCAGAGTTAGGTCGTTGGTAGCGGGACTCAGTTTGCACGAGCAGTACTTC. This encodes CATSRVRSLVAGLSLHEQYF.

CDR3 sequence: CASSSPSGLAYNNEQFF. The CDR3 region has the DNA TGTGCCAGCAGTTCGCCTTCGGGACTAGCGTACAACAATGAGCAGTTCTTC. The rearrangement uses TRBV27 and TRBJ2-1; 10 positions match TRBD2. CDR3 length equals 17 residues. With V trimmed by 4 bases and J by 5 bases, 11 bases remained unmatched. The germline V gene encodes CDR1 MNHEY and CDR2 SMNVEV (reference sequence).

The V call is TRBV10-3, the J call TRBJ2-1; possibly TRBD2 for D (5 bases). The length of the CDR3 is 15 residues. CDR1 and CDR2 from the germline V gene are ENHRY and SYGVKD. Between the trimmed V and J ends, which lost 2 bases and 4 bases, there was a span of 12 bases. The CDR3 loop reads CAISEGKIAYNEQFF. The CDR3 bases are TGTGCCATCAGTGAGGGGAAAATAGCGTACAATGAGCAGTTCTTC.

The rearrangement links TRBV27 to TRBJ1-5; D is perhaps TRBD1 (5 bases). The CDR3 sequence is 16 residues long. Trimming pared 2 bases from V and 4 bases from J, leaving 15 bases between. Germline assignment: CDR1 MNHEY and CDR2 SMNVEV (reference sequence). CDR3 sequence reads: CASSLGGLLTNQPQHF. The CDR3 DNA sequence: TGTGCCAGCAGTTTAGGGGGACTCCTGACGAATCAGCCCCAGCATTTT.

The CDR3 region is CASSYRGTGYGYTF. In nucleotides, the CDR3 is TGTGCCAGCAGTTATCGCGGGACAGGGTATGGCTACACCTTC. The V and J genes are TRBV28 and TRBJ1-2; 9 bases agree with TRBD1. The CDR3 contains 14 residues. From germline, CDR1 is MDHEN and CDR2 SYDVKM. Unmatched junction bases numbered 5, after V lost 4 bases and J lost 5 bases.

This clone showed up just a few times. CDR3 residues: CASSKWADSYEQYF. The CDR3 nucleotides read TGTGCCAGTAGTAAGTGGGCTGACTCCTACGAGCAGTACTTC. The V and J genes are TRBV19 and TRBJ2-7; D unresolved. CDR3 length: 14 residues. The V end was cut by 4 bases, the J end by 0 bases, with 10 bases between. CDR1 and CDR2 from the germline V gene are LNHDA and SQIVND (reference sequence).

The chain is built from TRBV7-9 and TRBJ2-1, with 9 nucleotides matching TRBD1. V was clipped by 5 bases and J by 8 bases; unmatched bases: 13. The CDR3 consists of 16 residues. Per germline, CDR1 SEHNR and CDR2 FQNEAQ (reference sequence). The CDR3, as DNA: TGTGCCAGCAGCCCCCAGGAAGGGACAGGGTGGGATGAGCAGTTCTTC. As protein: CASSPQEGTGWDEQFF.

This clone was counted only a few times. The V call is TRBV4-1, the J call TRBJ2-3; perhaps TRBD2 as D (6 bases). The V and J ends lost 0 bases and 3 bases respectively, with 10 bases between them. The CDR3 length is 15 residues. Germline CDR1 MGHRA, CDR2 YSYEKL. In DNA form, the CDR3 reads TGCGCCAGCAGCCAAGATGGAGGGAGTACAGATACGCAGTATTTT. This codes for CASSQDGGSTDTQYF.